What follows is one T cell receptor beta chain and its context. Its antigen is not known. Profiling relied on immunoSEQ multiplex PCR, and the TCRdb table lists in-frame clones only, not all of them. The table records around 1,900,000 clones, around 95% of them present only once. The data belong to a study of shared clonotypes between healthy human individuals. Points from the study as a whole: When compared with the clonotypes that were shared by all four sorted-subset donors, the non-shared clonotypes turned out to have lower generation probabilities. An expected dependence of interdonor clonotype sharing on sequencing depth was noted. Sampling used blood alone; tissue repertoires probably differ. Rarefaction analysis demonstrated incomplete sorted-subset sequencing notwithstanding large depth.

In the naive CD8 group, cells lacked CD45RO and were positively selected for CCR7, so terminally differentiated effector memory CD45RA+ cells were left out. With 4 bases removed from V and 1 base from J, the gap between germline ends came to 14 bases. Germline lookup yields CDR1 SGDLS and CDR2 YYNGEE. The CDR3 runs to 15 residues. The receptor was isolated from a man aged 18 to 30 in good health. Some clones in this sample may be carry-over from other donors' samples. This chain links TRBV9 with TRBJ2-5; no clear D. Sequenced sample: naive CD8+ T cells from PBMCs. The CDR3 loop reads CASSPWVQSQETQYF. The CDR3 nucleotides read TGTGCCAGCAGCCCCTGGGTACAGTCCCAAGAGACCCAGTACTTC.